The 11 T cell receptor beta chains below all came from one sample that was sequenced in a study of cytomegalovirus exposure and HLA in healthy donors. The PCR was carried out with 60 Vbeta primers and 13 Jbeta primers. The repertoire was sequenced with immunoSEQ multiplex PCR; TCRdb's copy has only in-frame clones and lacks some. Of 70,000 to 95,000 clones detected, about four fifths appear once; the ten largest clones hold under 15%. Sequenced material: PBMCs. Every receptor here comes from a woman aged 40 to 55 in good health and CMV-seropositive.

The genes are TRBV2 and TRBJ2-4; D may be TRBD2 (5 bases). V was cut by 4 bases and J by 3 bases, with 16 bases left in between. The germline CDR1 and CDR2 sequences are SNHLY and FYNNEI. This CDR3 is built from 16 residues. CDR3 residues: CASSGLASLGKNIQYF. DNA for the CDR3: TGTGCCAGCAGTGGCCTAGCCTCCCTGGGCAAAAACATTCAGTACTTC.

V gene TRBV10-2 combines with J gene TRBJ1-1; D gene unclear. Trimming took 8 bases from V and 0 from J, leaving 10 bases between them. There are 13 residues in the CDR3. The germline V gene has CDR1 WSHSY and CDR2 SAAADI. The CDR3 DNA reads as TGCGCCAGCGGCGGACTTATGAACACTGAAGCTTTCTTT. Translated: CASGGLMNTEAFF.

This clone was seen a few times. This sequence joins TRBV7-8 and TRBJ1-1; D is uncertain. V dropped 5 bases and J dropped 0 bases, with 10 bases sitting between them. There are 14 residues in the CDR3. CDR1 and CDR2 from the germline V gene are SGHVS and FQNEAQ. CDR3 in DNA: TGTGCCAGCAGCCCGGTTCCCTTGAACACTGAAGCTTTCTTT. Translated: CASSPVPLNTEAFF.

The V and J genes are TRBV27 and TRBJ2-7; TRBD2 is a possible D gene (7 bases). The CDR3 totals 14 residues. The germline CDR1 and CDR2 sequences are MNHEY and SMNVEV (reference sequence). V dropped 6 bases and J dropped 5 bases, with 17 bases sitting between them. CDR3 in amino acids: CASRLGGAVNEQYF. DNA of the CDR3: TGTGCCAGCAGGCTAGGGGGGGCGGTGAACGAGCAGTACTTC.

This clone was found once. One end of the junction does not line up with germline, which may come from a read error. The chain employs TRBV5-1 and TRBJ1-6, with TRBD1 as a possible D gene (6 bases). The germline V gene has CDR1 SGHRS and CDR2 YFSETQ. The CDR3 is 13 amino acids. The DNA for the CDR3 is TGCGCCAGCTTCCCGAGAGAACAGGGTGGTTATTACTTT. This gives the protein CASFPREQGGYYF. Supplemented by reference TRBV5-1 and TRBJ1-6, the full variable domain reads KAGVTQTPRYLIKTRGQQVTLSCSPISGHRSVSWYQQTPGQGLQFLFEYFSETQRNKGNFPGRFSGRQFSNSRSEMNVSTLELGDSALYLCASFPREQGGYYFGNGTRLTVT.

This rearrangement joins TRBV29-1 to TRBJ2-1, with TRBD2 matching 7 bases. The CDR3 consists of 15 residues. CDR1 and CDR2 (germline): SQVTM, ANQGSEA. With V trimmed by 4 bases and J by 4 bases, 10 bases remained unmatched. CDR3 region: CSVVFGGSQYNEQFF. Written as DNA, the CDR3 is TGCAGCGTTGTGTTCGGCGGGAGTCAGTACAATGAGCAGTTCTTC.

This clone was seen only once. This chain links TRBV19 with TRBJ1-5; D not resolved. V dropped 7 bases and J dropped 2 bases, with 21 bases sitting between them. Germline CDR1 LNHDA, CDR2 SQIVND (reference sequence). The CDR3 consists of 17 residues. CDR3 region: CASTATPTRMGNQPQHF. CDR3 coding DNA: TGTGCCAGTACCGCGACTCCTACCCGGATGGGCAATCAGCCCCAGCATTTT.

This clone has more than one count but fewer than ten. CDR3 sequence: CASSLPLAGGFNEQFF. CDR3 sequence (DNA): TGCGCCAGCAGCTTGCCTCTAGCGGGAGGGTTCAATGAGCAGTTCTTC. The J gene is TRBJ2-1, the V gene TRBV5-1, with 12 bases that match TRBD2. This CDR3 is built from 16 residues. Unmatched junction bases numbered 5, after V lost 1 base and J lost 6 bases. Germline V gives CDR1 SGHRS, CDR2 YFSETQ.

The table lists this clone with a few counts. The chain carries TRBV15 and TRBJ1-2; D ambiguous. Deletions cut 0 bases from V and 0 bases from J, with 17 bases between. Germline V gives CDR1 LNHNV, CDR2 YYDKDF (reference sequence). The CDR3 covers 18 residues. The CDR3 sequence: CATSRDQRTSGTNYGYTF. The CDR3 DNA is TGTGCCACCAGCAGAGATCAGAGGACCTCGGGAACTAACTATGGCTACACCTTC.

The chain couples TRBV21-1 to TRBJ1-1; the DNA was not used to check the table's D call, TRBD1. TRBV21-1 is a known pseudogene. This CDR3 is built from 14 residues. The CDR3 here is CASSKALANTEAFF. The CDR3, as DNA: TGTGCCAGCAGCAAAGCGCTGGCGAACACTGAAGCTTTCTTT.

V and J are TRBV5-1 and TRBJ2-5; 8 bases line up with TRBD1. The CDR3 extends over 14 amino acids. Germline CDR1 and CDR2: SGHRS and YFSETQ. Trimming removed 3 bases from V and 5 bases from J; junction bases left unmatched: 6. Written as DNA, the CDR3 is TGCGCCAGCAGCTCGGGACAGGTTTTGGAGACCCAGTACTTC. Translated: CASSSGQVLETQYF. Combining the CDR3 with reference TRBV5-1 and TRBJ2-5 gives the whole variable domain KAGVTQTPRYLIKTRGQQVTLSCSPISGHRSVSWYQQTPGQGLQFLFEYFSETQRNKGNFPGRFSGRQFSNSRSEMNVSTLELGDSALYLCASSSGQVLETQYFGPGTRLLVL.